The T cell receptor (beta chain) under discussion was sequenced for a study of metastatic and nonmetastatic thyroid tumors. Study-wide context: Repertoire data that came from the blood and tumor or nodule tissue of malignant and benign thyroid patients were compared.

Whole-study findings and limits: When malignant thyroid tumors were compared with benign nodules, TCR beta diversity was reportedly significantly higher in the malignant tumors. This held in both blood and tumor samples.

All patients reached thyroid surgery having received no treatment beforehand. Per the original methods: What underpinned the distant-metastasis classifier for papillary thyroid cancer was the set of CDR3 differences across clinicopathological groups. TCRdb reprocessed the PCR reads using MiXCR. These V and J calls originate from TCRdb's pipeline instead of the authors' own analysis. The sample shows around 65,000 clones, around 14% of them seen only once. This clone has at least ten counts. The antigen is not known. Source material: blood. This TCR was sampled from a male donor with papillary thyroid cancer or a benign thyroid nodule (not recorded which). Some clones in this sample may be carry-over from other donors' samples.

CDR3 DNA sequence: TGTGCCAGCAGCTTATTGCTGGCGGGAGCAGATACGCAGTATTTT. This translates into CASSLLLAGADTQYF. The J gene is TRBJ2-3, the V gene TRBV11-2; 7 nucleotides align to TRBD2. This CDR3 spans 15 amino acids. V was clipped by 2 bases and J by 4 bases; unmatched bases: 6. Per the germline V gene, CDR1 is SGHAT and CDR2 is FQNNGV.